This T cell receptor beta chain was observed in a study of early T cells in non-severe SARS-CoV-2 infection. This clonotype was counted only a few times. TCRdb re-derived calls from the 5' RACE reads in MiXCR, one entry per CDR3 protein. Of around 33,000 distinct CDR3 sequences detected, about 7% appear once; the ten largest clones hold less than 5%. The germline V and J ends were trimmed by 3 bases and 10 bases, with 15 bases remaining between them. The CDR3 sequence is 13 residues long. The sample comprised whole blood. The chain has TRBV12-3 or TRBV12-4 and TRBJ1-1; D may be TRBD1 (6 bases). The source of this sequence is an adult who was a healthcare worker with PCR-confirmed SARS-CoV-2 infection or an uninfected control (not recorded which). CDR3 in amino acids: CASSFGGLYGAFF. The CDR3, as DNA: TGTGCCAGCAGTTTCGGGGGCCTCTATGGAGCTTTCTTT.